This TCR beta chain is from a study of blood T cell repertoires in COVID-19. For the study at large: Italy, Spain and the United States were the sources of the convalescent and acute COVID-19 samples.

Researchers sorted participants into cohorts using their self-reported clinical history. Under the authors' procedure: Estimated nucleated cell counts came from reference gene primer amplification. Sequencing used immunoSEQ multiplex PCR; TCRdb keeps in-frame clones, though not all of them. The V and J calls and clone size come from that table; D and trimming were worked out from the DNA. The data show about 170,000 clones, with less than 85% seen just once and around 12% held by the top ten. The CDR3 is made up of 16 amino acids. Trimming shortened V by 3 bases and J by 6 bases, and 18 bases separated the two germline ends. Germline CDR1 is MNHEY and CDR2 is SMNVEV (reference sequence).

The TCR comes from a man in his fifties or sixties who had recovered from COVID-19. The sequenced sample consisted of PBMCs or T cells enriched from blood (not recorded which). The chain employs TRBV27 and TRBJ2-1, with TRBD1 as a possible D gene (5 bases). The CDR3 reads CASSLEGQGIGNEQFF. The CDR3 DNA follows: TGTGCCAGCAGTTTGGAAGGGCAGGGAATAGGCAATGAGCAGTTCTTC.